This T cell receptor (beta chain) was recovered during a study of metastatic and nonmetastatic thyroid tumors. On the study more broadly: Malignant thyroid and benign thyroid patients provided blood and tumor or nodule tissue whose repertoires were compared.

This clone has at least ten counts. TCRdb re-analyzed the PCR reads using MiXCR. The sample includes about 14,000 clones, approximately 31% of them seen just once. No patient received treatment before thyroid surgery. The ends were cut back, 0 bases at V and 9 bases at J, with 6 bases in the middle. There are 13 residues in the CDR3. The germline V gene encodes CDR1 LNHNV and CDR2 YYDKDF (reference sequence). The sample comprised tumor tissue. The rearrangement links TRBV15 to TRBJ1-6, with D hard to call. The TCR was taken from a female donor with papillary thyroid cancer or a benign thyroid nodule (not recorded which). Some clones in this sample may be carry-over from other donors' samples. In DNA, the CDR3 is TGTGCCACCAGCAGAGATCCCACTTCACCCCTCCACTTT. Translated: CATSRDPTSPLHF.